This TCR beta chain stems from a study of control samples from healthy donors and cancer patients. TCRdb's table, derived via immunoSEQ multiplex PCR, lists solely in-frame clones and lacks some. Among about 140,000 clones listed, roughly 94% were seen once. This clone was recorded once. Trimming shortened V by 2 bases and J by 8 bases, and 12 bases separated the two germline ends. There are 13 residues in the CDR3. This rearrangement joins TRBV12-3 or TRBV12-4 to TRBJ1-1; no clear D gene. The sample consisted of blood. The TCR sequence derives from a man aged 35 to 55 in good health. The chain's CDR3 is CASSLRTLLEAFF. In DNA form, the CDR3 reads TGTGCCAGCAGTTTAAGAACACTGCTAGAAGCTTTCTTT.